Shown below are 13 T cell receptor beta chains from a single sample sequenced in a study of shared clonotypes between healthy human individuals. Only in-frame clones appear in the TCRdb table, and some are missing; sequencing was by immunoSEQ multiplex PCR. The data hold some 680,000 clones, with around 73% observed a single time. The sample taken for sequencing was memory CD4+ T cells sorted from blood. Subset in this sample: CD45RA-negative fraction. These receptors came from a woman aged 30 to 39 in good health.

V gene TRBV18 combines with J gene TRBJ1-1; TRBD1 aligns across 8 bases. V lost 3 bases and J lost 4; bases outside the gene matches: 7. The CDR3 is 15 amino acids. Germline CDR1 is KGHSH and CDR2 is LQKENI. The CDR3 bases are TGTGCCAGCTCACCCAGAAGGACAGGGAGCACTGAAGCTTTCTTT. Amino acids: CASSPRRTGSTEAFF. Using reference TRBV18 and TRBJ1-1 for the parts outside the CDR3, the full variable domain is NAGVMQNPRHLVRRRGQEARLRCSPMKGHSHVYWYRQLPEEGLKFMVYLQKENIIDESGMPKERFSAEFPKEGPSILRIQQVVRGDSAAYFCASSPRRTGSTEAFFGQGTRLTVV.

This clone has only a few counts. The V call is TRBV5-5, the J call TRBJ2-2; D gene uncertain. The CDR3 sequence is 16 residues long. The germline V gene has CDR1 SGHKS and CDR2 YYEKEE (reference sequence). Trimming removed 4 bases at V and 0 bases at J, with 13 bases between. CDR3 sequence (DNA): TGTGCCAGCAGCCCTGGTTCCCAGGCGAACACCGGGGAGCTGTTTTTT. Amino acids: CASSPGSQANTGELFF.

The CDR3 loop is CASSIFTSGGSETQYF. As DNA, the CDR3 is TGCGCCAGCAGCATATTCACTAGCGGGGGGAGTGAGACCCAGTACTTC. The chain combines TRBV5-1 with TRBJ2-5; 12 bases line up with TRBD2. CDR1 and CDR2 from the germline V gene are SGHRS and YFSETQ. The CDR3 extends over 16 amino acids. The trim removed 4 bases at V and 5 bases at J, leaving 9 bases unmatched.

The chain uses TRBV18 and TRBJ2-2; 9 bases agree with TRBD2. This CDR3 contains 14 residues. Germline assignment: CDR1 KGHSH and CDR2 LQKENI. V shed 7 bases and J 1 base; nucleotides not matched to a gene: 1. CDR3 amino acids: CASLAGVNTGELFF. In DNA form, the CDR3 reads TGTGCCAGCTTAGCGGGAGTGAACACCGGGGAGCTGTTTTTT. The full variable domain, in which reference TRBV18 and TRBJ2-2 provide the parts outside the CDR3, is NAGVMQNPRHLVRRRGQEARLRCSPMKGHSHVYWYRQLPEEGLKFMVYLQKENIIDESGMPKERFSAEFPKEGPSILRIQQVVRGDSAAYFCASLAGVNTGELFFGEGSRLTVL.

This chain joins TRBV10-3 and TRBJ2-3; TRBD2 aligns across 8 bases. Per the germline V gene, CDR1 is ENHRY and CDR2 is SYGVKD. The CDR3 is made up of 16 amino acids. V was clipped by 3 bases and J by 2 bases; unmatched bases: 7. The CDR3 DNA follows: TGTGCCATCAGTGACCCCGGGAGGGGGGACACAGATACGCAGTATTTT. This codes for CAISDPGRGDTDTQYF.

Concerning this clone: It is likely a read error: a sequence one base away is far more abundant. The rearrangement links TRBV19 to TRBJ2-3; D may be TRBD1 (5 bases). Trimming pared 3 bases from V and 4 bases from J, leaving 8 bases between. This CDR3 contains 13 residues. CDR1 and CDR2 from the germline V gene are LNHDA and SQIVND (reference sequence). The DNA of the CDR3 is TGTGCCAGTAGTATCCGCAGGGCAGATACGCAGTATTTT. It translates to CASSIRRADTQYF. The full variable domain, in which reference TRBV19 and TRBJ2-3 provide the parts outside the CDR3, is DGGITQSPKYLFRKEGQNVTLSCEQNLNHDAMYWYRQDPGQGLRLIYYSQIVNDFQKGDIAEGYSVSREKKESFPLTVTSAQKNPTAFYLCASSIRRADTQYFGPGTRLTVL.

This clone is a singleton in its sample. This sequence joins TRBV5-1 and TRBJ2-2, with 8 bases fitting TRBD2. The CDR3 consists of 15 residues. The J segment lost 3 bases and the V segment lost 5 bases, leaving 6 bases of the junction unmatched. CDR1 is SGHRS, CDR2 YFSETQ, per germline. This chain's CDR3 is CASRVSGIDTGELFF. In nucleotides, the CDR3 is TGCGCCAGCAGGGTTAGCGGGATTGACACCGGGGAGCTGTTTTTT.

The chain uses TRBV7-9 and TRBJ1-3; possible D gene TRBD1, 6 bases. The CDR3 contains 16 residues. The V gene's germline CDR1 is SEHNR and CDR2 FQNEAQ (reference sequence). V lost 3 bases and J lost 2, with 14 bases in between. The CDR3 bases are TGTGCCAGCAGCTTTTCGGCCGGGACAACTGGAAACACCATATATTTT. It encodes CASSFSAGTTGNTIYF.

This clone was counted a single time. The V gene is TRBV4-1, the J gene TRBJ1-2; no clear D. This CDR3 spans 15 amino acids. V was cut by 0 bases and J by 4 bases, with 12 bases left in between. Germline V gene sequence: CDR1 MGHRA, CDR2 YSYEKL. For the CDR3, the DNA is TGCGCCAGCAGCCAAGAGAGCGTGCAAAGCTATGGCTACACCTTC. It specifies CASSQESVQSYGYTF.

Notes on this clone: This likely stems from a read error, as it lies one base from a far larger clone. Other DNA sequences in this specimen translate into the identical CDR3. The V gene is TRBV5-1, the J gene TRBJ2-1; 7 nucleotides align to TRBD2. The germline CDR1 and CDR2 sequences are SGHRS and YFSETQ. This CDR3 has 15 amino acids. Losses at the gene ends were 0 bases for V and 4 bases for J; bases not matched to a gene: 4. For the CDR3, the DNA is TGCGCCAGCAGCTTGGCTAGCGGTGGTTACAATGAGCAGTTCTTC. It yields the protein CASSLASGGYNEQFF.

This clone appeared many times. The J gene is TRBJ2-3, the V gene TRBV5-8; TRBD2 matches at 10 bases. Germline CDR1 is SGHTS and CDR2 is YDEGEE. V was pared by 3 bases and J by 1 base, with 5 bases of the junction left unmatched. The CDR3 is 16 amino acids. Here the CDR3 DNA reads TGTGCCAGCAGCTGGGCCGGGACTAGCGGCACAGATACGCAGTATTTT. Encoded protein: CASSWAGTSGTDTQYF.

The rearrangement links TRBV10-3 to TRBJ1-1; D is uncertain. Trimming shortened V by 4 bases and J by 0 bases, and 6 bases separated the two germline ends. Germline V CDR1 and CDR2: ENHRY, SYGVKD. The CDR3 is made up of 13 amino acids. The CDR3 nucleotides are TGTGCCATCAGTGGATCCATGAACACTGAAGCTTTCTTT. Translated, it gives CAISGSMNTEAFF.

The rearrangement links TRBV19 to TRBJ1-1; D unclear. V shed 3 bases and J shed 2 bases, with 10 bases lying between them. The CDR3 runs 14 residues. Germline values: CDR1 LNHDA, CDR2 SQIVND (reference sequence). This CDR3 is CASSILRGNTEAFF. CDR3 DNA sequence: TGTGCCAGTAGTATTCTTCGGGGAAACACTGAAGCTTTCTTT.